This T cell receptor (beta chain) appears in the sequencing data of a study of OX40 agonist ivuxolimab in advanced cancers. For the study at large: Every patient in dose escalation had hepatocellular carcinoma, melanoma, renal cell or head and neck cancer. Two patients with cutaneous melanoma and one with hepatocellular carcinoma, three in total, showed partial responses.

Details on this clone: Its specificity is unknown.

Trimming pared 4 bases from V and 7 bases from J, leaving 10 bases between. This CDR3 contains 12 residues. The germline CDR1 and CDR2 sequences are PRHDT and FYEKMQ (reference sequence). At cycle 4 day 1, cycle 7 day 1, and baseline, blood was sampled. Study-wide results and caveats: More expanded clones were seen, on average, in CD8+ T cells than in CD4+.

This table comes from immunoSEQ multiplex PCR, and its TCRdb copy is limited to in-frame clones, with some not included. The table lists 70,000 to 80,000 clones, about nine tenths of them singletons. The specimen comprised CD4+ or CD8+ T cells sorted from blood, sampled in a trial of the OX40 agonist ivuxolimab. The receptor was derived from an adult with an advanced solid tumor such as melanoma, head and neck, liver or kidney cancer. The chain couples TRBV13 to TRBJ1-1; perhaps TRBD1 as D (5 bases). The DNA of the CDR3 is TGTGCCAGCAGCTCCGCAGGGAATGAAGCTTTCTTT. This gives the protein CASSSAGNEAFF.